The next 20 T cell receptor beta chains were all read from a single sample in a study of T cell responses to AZD1222 COVID-19 vaccine. The assay was immunoSEQ multiplex PCR, and TCRdb's table has in-frame clones only and misses some. The sample contains 100,000 to 150,000 clones, 88% of which appear only once. This sample comprised peripheral blood, obtained on day 0 of AZD1222 vaccination. The receptors stem from an adult in good health.

The chain joins TRBV6-9 to TRBJ2-7, with D perhaps matching TRBD1 (6 bases). Trimming removed 8 bases at V and 4 bases at J, with 15 bases between. Per germline, CDR1 MNHGY and CDR2 SVAAGI. CDR3 length: 13 residues. CDR3 DNA sequence: TGTGCCAGCGGCCCCCAGGGGCCGTACGAGCAGTACTTC. This sequence encodes CASGPQGPYEQYF.

Only one count was recorded for this clone. The chain employs TRBV5-1 and TRBJ2-1; D is perhaps TRBD1 (6 bases). V was shortened by 4 bases and J by 10 bases, with 21 bases between the two germline ends. Germline V gives CDR1 SGHRS, CDR2 YFSETQ. The CDR3 extends over 15 amino acids. In DNA, the CDR3 is TGCGCCAGCAGCCCGCGGCCCAGGGGAGCAGAGGAGCAGTTCTTC. Amino acids: CASSPRPRGAEEQFF.

CDR3 sequence (DNA): TGTGCCAGCAGCCCACCCCACTACGAGCAGTACTTC. It translates to CASSPPHYEQYF. The chain uses TRBV7-2 and TRBJ2-7; unclear D gene. The CDR3 loop spans 12 amino acids. Germline V gives CDR1 SGHTA, CDR2 FQGNSA. The V and J ends lost 5 bases and 3 bases respectively, with 8 bases between them.

This clone occurred once. J is TRBJ1-4 and V is TRBV27; 10 bases are shared with TRBD1. This CDR3 is 15 amino acids long. Per the germline V gene, CDR1 is MNHEY and CDR2 is SMNVEV (reference sequence). With V trimmed by 4 bases and J by 8 bases, 7 bases remained unmatched. CDR3 sequence: CASSSYGTGEEKLFF. For the CDR3, the DNA is TGTGCCAGCAGTTCCTACGGGACAGGGGAAGAAAAACTGTTTTTT.

This chain uses TRBV28 with TRBJ2-7, with 10 bases that match TRBD1. This CDR3 comprises 14 residues. The V and J ends lost 6 bases and 3 bases, in that order; junction bases with no gene match: 5. The germline V gene has CDR1 MDHEN and CDR2 SYDVKM. The DNA of the CDR3 is TGTGCCAGCAGACCCGGGACAGGGGTCTACGAGCAGTACTTC. It codes for CASRPGTGVYEQYF.

The rearrangement joins TRBV27 to TRBJ1-2; 7 bases are shared with TRBD1. CDR3 length: 14 residues. After removal of 6 bases from V and 2 bases from J, the junction contained 6 bases not matched to a gene. Germline V lookup: CDR1 MNHEY, CDR2 SMNVEV (reference sequence). The CDR3 region is CASSLTGRNYGYTF. The CDR3, as DNA: TGTGCCAGCAGCTTGACAGGGCGGAACTATGGCTACACCTTC.

J is TRBJ2-7 and V is TRBV10-1, with D perhaps assigned TRBD1 or TRBD2 (5 bases each). Trimming took 0 bases from V and 5 from J, leaving 11 bases between them. In germline, CDR1 is WNHNN, CDR2 SYGVQD (reference sequence). This CDR3 comprises 14 residues. This CDR3 reads CASSESGTLNEQYF. In DNA, the CDR3 is TGCGCCAGCAGTGAGTCGGGGACCCTCAACGAGCAGTACTTC.

With regard to this clone: This specimen includes other DNA sequences encoding the same CDR3. This chain links TRBV10-2 with TRBJ2-7; 7 nucleotides agree with TRBD2. The CDR3 runs 14 residues. Germline V gives CDR1 WSHSY, CDR2 SAAADI. The trim removed 5 bases at V and 4 bases at J, leaving 8 bases unmatched. The CDR3 sequence: CASSRSSGGYEQYF. The CDR3 region has the DNA TGCGCCAGCAGTAGGTCTAGCGGAGGTTACGAGCAGTACTTC.

The rearrangement uses TRBV5-4 and TRBJ2-5; 7 nucleotides match TRBD2. Germline assignment: CDR1 SGHNT and CDR2 YYREEE (reference sequence). Trimming took 4 bases from V and 2 from J; bases not matched to a gene: 14. The CDR3 length is 17 residues. The CDR3 DNA is TGTGCCAGCAGCCCCGGAGTTGGCGGGAGACAACAAGAGACCCAGTACTTC. The encoded protein is CASSPGVGGRQQETQYF.

The V call is TRBV3-1 (or the pseudogene TRBV3-2), the J call TRBJ2-3; 9 nucleotides match TRBD2. This CDR3 spans 16 amino acids. The V gene end was trimmed by 6 bases and the J gene end by 0 bases; junction bases not matched to a gene: 7. Germline V lookup: CDR1 LGHDT, CDR2 YNNKEL (reference sequence). The CDR3 nucleotides are TGTGCCAGCAGGGTAGCGGGGGCCGCTAGCACAGATACGCAGTATTTT. This sequence encodes CASRVAGAASTDTQYF.

The chain couples TRBV5-4 to TRBJ1-6; D is uncertain. Trimming left V 4 bases short and J 6 bases short, with 11 bases between. Germline CDR1 is SGHNT and CDR2 is YYREEE (reference sequence). The CDR3 is 14 amino acids. The CDR3 protein is CASSPPQPNSPLHF. In DNA form, the CDR3 reads TGTGCCAGCAGCCCCCCCCAGCCTAATTCACCCCTCCACTTT.

The chain joins TRBV7-8 to TRBJ1-5; TRBD1 is a possible D gene (5 bases). The CDR3 has 15 amino acids. Trimming removed 5 bases at V and 4 bases at J, with 15 bases between. CDR1 and CDR2 (germline): SGHVS, FQNEAQ. The CDR3 nucleotides are TGTGCCAGCAGCCCCGGCTGGGGGGGAAATCAGCCCCAGCATTTT. Its protein product is CASSPGWGGNQPQHF.

The rearrangement joins TRBV30 to TRBJ2-4; possibly TRBD1 for D (5 bases). Trimming pared 4 bases from V and 5 bases from J, leaving 9 bases between. The germline V gene has CDR1 GTSNPN and CDR2 SVGIG (reference sequence). The CDR3 has 12 amino acids. The CDR3 protein is CAWNPTENIQYF. CDR3 nucleotide sequence: TGTGCCTGGAACCCGACAGAAAACATTCAGTACTTC.

This clone occurred a few times. The chain links TRBV5-1 to TRBJ2-3; possible D gene TRBD1, 7 bases. Trimming cost V 2 bases and J 2 bases, with 18 bases left between them. The CDR3 extends over 17 amino acids. Per the germline V gene, CDR1 is SGHRS and CDR2 is YFSETQ. For the CDR3, the DNA is TGCGCCAGCAGCTTCTCTCCAGGGGGAGGAAACACAGATACGCAGTATTTT. Translated, it gives CASSFSPGGGNTDTQYF.

This clone has only a few counts. This sequence joins TRBV3-1 (or the pseudogene TRBV3-2) and TRBJ1-1; no firm D call. The CDR3 runs 12 residues. V was clipped by 5 bases and J by 7 bases, with 11 bases between them. Per germline, CDR1 LGHDT and CDR2 YNNKEL (reference sequence). The CDR3 sequence: CASSYLRGEAFF. Here the CDR3 DNA reads TGTGCCAGCAGCTACCTTCGGGGTGAAGCTTTCTTT.

The J gene is TRBJ2-3, the V gene TRBV6-5, with 10 bases matching TRBD1. Germline V gene sequence: CDR1 MNHEY, CDR2 SVGAGI. V trimming: 6 bases; J trimming: 4 bases; junction bases outside the gene matches: 7. This CDR3 is built from 15 residues. CDR3 sequence reads: CASSPGQGNADTQYF. CDR3 bases: TGTGCCAGCAGCCCGGGACAGGGGAATGCAGATACGCAGTATTTT.

This rearrangement joins TRBV6-5 to TRBJ2-7; D is unclear. CDR3 length: 11 residues. CDR1 and CDR2 from the germline V gene are MNHEY and SVGAGI. Trimming left V 2 bases short and J 8 bases short, with 7 bases between. The CDR3 region is CASSYGSKQYF. The CDR3 DNA reads TGTGCCAGCAGTTACGGTTCAAAGCAGTACTTC.

V and J are TRBV28 and TRBJ1-2, with D hard to call. This CDR3 is 13 amino acids long. The V gene's germline CDR1 is MDHEN and CDR2 SYDVKM. V was shortened by 7 bases and J by 6 bases, with 15 bases between the two germline ends. CDR3 sequence reads: CASTLGGKDGYTF. As DNA, the CDR3 is TGTGCCAGCACCCTGGGCGGGAAGGATGGCTACACCTTC.

The chain employs TRBV6-2 or TRBV6-3 and TRBJ1-1; D may be TRBD1 (5 bases). With 6 bases removed from V and 1 base from J, the gap between germline ends came to 12 bases. The CDR3 is 14 amino acids. Germline V gene lookup returns CDR1 MNHEY and CDR2 SVGEGT. The DNA for the CDR3 is TGTGCCAGCAGCTCCCCAGGGAGGAACACTGAAGCTTTCTTT. This sequence encodes CASSSPGRNTEAFF.

The V call is TRBV19, the J call TRBJ2-1; 9 bases align to TRBD1. The CDR3 sequence is 17 residues long. V was pared by 7 bases and J by 1 base, with 11 bases of the junction left unmatched. Germline CDR1 LNHDA, CDR2 SQIVND (reference sequence). The CDR3 spells CASTPSDRGSSYNEQFF. The CDR3 DNA sequence: TGTGCCAGTACTCCTAGCGACAGGGGGTCTTCCTACAATGAGCAGTTCTTC.